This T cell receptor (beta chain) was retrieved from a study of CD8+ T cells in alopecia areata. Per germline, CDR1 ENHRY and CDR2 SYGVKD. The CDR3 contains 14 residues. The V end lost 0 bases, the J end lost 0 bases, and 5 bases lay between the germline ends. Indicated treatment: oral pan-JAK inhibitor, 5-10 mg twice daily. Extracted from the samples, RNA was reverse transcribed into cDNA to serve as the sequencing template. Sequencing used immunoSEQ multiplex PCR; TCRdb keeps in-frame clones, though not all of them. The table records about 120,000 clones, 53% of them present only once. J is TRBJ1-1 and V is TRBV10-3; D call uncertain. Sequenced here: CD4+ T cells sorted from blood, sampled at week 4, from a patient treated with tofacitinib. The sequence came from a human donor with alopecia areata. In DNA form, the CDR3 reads TGTGCCATCAGTGAGTCGCAGGTGAACACTGAAGCTTTCTTT. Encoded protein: CAISESQVNTEAFF.